Each of the 17 T cell receptor beta chains below was sequenced from the same sample in a study of Ad26.COV2.S vaccination and SARS-CoV-2 variants (dated by TCRdb to the early 2020s). Per the publication, the treatment or condition label means: roughly 20 received Ad26.COV2.S at low or high dose, single or two shots; about 5 received placebo; per-sample allocation not given. Repertoires of vaccine and placebo recipients were sequenced from samples taken on day 63 after the first injection. Libraries were constructed by the immunoSEQ multiplex PCR assay. Drawn from immuneACCESS, this table holds only the in-frame rearrangements with V and J called that TCRdb kept. Clones are partly lost; checked studies trace under half to an unresolved V gene and leave the rest unexplained. This sample has around 450,000 clones in its table, and around 90% of those were observed once. In total, the top ten clones hold 9% to 15% of the sample.

The input for sequencing was peripheral blood, taken in a trial of Ad26.COV2.S vaccine versus placebo. The receptors stem from a person aged 18 to 59 who received the Ad26.COV2.S COVID-19 vaccine or a placebo.

The chain employs TRBV6-6 and TRBJ2-3; D remains ambiguous. This CDR3 is 11 amino acids long. Germline CDR1 reads MNHNY; CDR2 reads SVGAGI (reference sequence). Trimming took 6 bases from V and 5 from J, leaving 6 bases between them. CDR3 bases: TGTGCCAGCAGCCCGAGAGATACGCAGTATTTT. It encodes CASSPRDTQYF.

The gene calls are TRBV24-1 and TRBJ1-1; 9 bases line up with TRBD1. Trimming removed 7 bases from V and 7 bases from J; junction bases left unmatched: 9. The germline V gene encodes CDR1 KGHDR and CDR2 SFDVKD. This CDR3 spans 14 amino acids. CDR3: CATSLGQGRNEAFF. The DNA of the CDR3 is TGTGCCACCAGCTTGGGACAGGGAAGAAATGAAGCTTTCTTT.

The chain couples TRBV10-3 to TRBJ2-1; 7 bases match TRBD2. Looked up from germline, CDR1 is ENHRY and CDR2 is SYGVKD. The CDR3 length is 16 residues. V trimming: 4 bases; J trimming: 4 bases; junction bases outside the gene matches: 10. The CDR3 loop is CAISALSSSGYNEQFF. For the CDR3, the DNA is TGTGCCATCAGTGCTCTCTCGTCTAGCGGATACAATGAGCAGTTCTTC.

V and J are TRBV27 and TRBJ2-1; 8 bases agree with TRBD1. V trimming: 0 bases; J trimming: 4 bases; junction bases outside the gene matches: 14. This CDR3 is built from 19 residues. Germline V gene lookup returns CDR1 MNHEY and CDR2 SMNVEV (reference sequence). DNA for the CDR3: TGTGCCAGCAGTTTATCGGAGCAGGGGGCGGCCCGGAGGTACAATGAGCAGTTCTTC. This encodes CASSLSEQGAARRYNEQFF.

V gene TRBV4-1 combines with J gene TRBJ1-2; maybe TRBD1 (6 bases). With 1 base removed from V and 1 base from J, the gap between germline ends came to 10 bases. The CDR3 length is 15 residues. Per germline, CDR1 MGHRA and CDR2 YSYEKL. The CDR3 sequence: CASSQGQANNYGYTF. The CDR3 nucleotides read TGCGCCAGCAGCCAAGGACAGGCCAATAACTATGGCTACACCTTC.

The rearrangement joins TRBV19 to TRBJ2-7; the D gene is possibly TRBD2 (5 bases). The V end lost 5 bases, the J end lost 4 bases, and 18 bases lay between the germline ends. The CDR3 extends over 15 amino acids. CDR1 LNHDA and CDR2 SQIVND come from the germline V gene (reference sequence). CDR3 sequence reads: CASSVALSVRYEQYF. Written as DNA, the CDR3 is TGTGCCAGTAGTGTAGCGTTATCAGTTCGGTACGAGCAGTACTTC.

This chain connects TRBV11-2 to TRBJ2-7; TRBD2 matches 10 bases. V lost 4 bases to trimming and J lost 2 bases; unmatched junction nucleotides: 8. The CDR3 is 16 amino acids. Germline-derived CDR1 and CDR2 are SGHAT and FQNNGV. The CDR3 here is CASSSRELAGPYEQYF. The CDR3 nucleotides are TGTGCCAGCAGCTCGAGGGAACTAGCGGGACCCTACGAGCAGTACTTC. Using reference TRBV11-2 and TRBJ2-7 for the parts outside the CDR3, the full variable domain is EAGVAQSPRYKIIEKRQSVAFWCNPISGHATLYWYQQILGQGPKLLIQFQNNGVVDDSQLPKDRFSAERLKGVDSTLKIQPAKLEDSAVYLCASSSRELAGPYEQYFGPGTRLTVT.

The genes are TRBV3-1 (or the pseudogene TRBV3-2) and TRBJ2-7; 7 bases are a match to TRBD2. Losses at the gene ends were 5 bases for V and 4 bases for J; bases not matched to a gene: 14. CDR1 is LGHDT and CDR2 is YNNKEL in the germline V gene (reference sequence). The CDR3 sequence is 16 residues long. Here the CDR3 reads CASSLSLSGIVYEQYF. DNA for the CDR3: TGTGCCAGCAGCTTGTCCTTGAGCGGGATCGTGTACGAGCAGTACTTC.

This clone was found once. This sequence joins TRBV19 and TRBJ2-7, with 13 bases that match TRBD2. CDR1 LNHDA and CDR2 SQIVND come from the germline V gene (reference sequence). The CDR3 extends over 17 amino acids. V shed 5 bases, J shed 2 bases, and the junction held 9 bases outside the gene matches. CDR3: CASSYAGLAGVAYEQYF. The CDR3 DNA sequence: TGTGCCAGTAGTTACGCCGGACTAGCGGGAGTGGCCTACGAGCAGTACTTC.

The chain employs TRBV7-2 and TRBJ2-1; D is possibly TRBD2 (6 bases). The germline V gene has CDR1 SGHTA and CDR2 FQGNSA. The CDR3 consists of 13 residues. The germline V and J ends were trimmed by 2 bases and 6 bases, with 8 bases remaining between them. The CDR3 protein is CASSLPGLNEQFF. CDR3 nucleotides: TGTGCCAGCAGCTTACCGGGACTCAATGAGCAGTTCTTC.

This chain connects TRBV27 to TRBJ2-1, with TRBD2 identical over 8 bases. This CDR3 comprises 14 residues. V was clipped by 6 bases and J by 12 bases; unmatched bases: 13. Germline-derived CDR1 and CDR2 are MNHEY and SMNVEV (reference sequence). The CDR3: CASSRISAGVAQFF. CDR3 bases: TGTGCCAGCAGCCGAATTTCAGCGGGAGTCGCGCAGTTCTTC.

In this sample, this clone turned up a few times. V usage is TRBV7-9 and J usage is TRBJ1-2; D remains ambiguous. V was shortened by 1 base and J by 5 bases, with 11 bases between the two germline ends. The CDR3 covers 14 residues. Germline V gene data show CDR1 as SEHNR and CDR2 as FQNEAQ (reference sequence). CDR3 DNA: TGTGCCAGCAGCTTAGAGAGGGCGGGGTATGGCTACACCTTC. Protein product: CASSLERAGYGYTF.

Remarks on this clone: At one end the junction does not follow the germline gene, possibly because of a read error. This CDR3 reads CASNLAGGFQYF. The CDR3 bases are TGTGCCAGCAATTTAGCGGGAGGATTCCAGTACTTC. The gene calls are TRBV28 and TRBJ2-5; 10 bases are a match to TRBD2. The CDR3 consists of 12 residues. CDR1 is MDHEN and CDR2 is SYDVKM in the germline V gene.

V usage is TRBV13 and J usage is TRBJ1-1; TRBD1 agrees at 7 bases. CDR1 is PRHDT and CDR2 is FYEKMQ in the germline V gene (reference sequence). The CDR3 is 14 residues long. V dropped 4 bases and J dropped 2; count of bases not matched to a gene: 4. CDR3 sequence (DNA): TGTGCCAGCAGCTGGGGACAGACTAACACTGAAGCTTTCTTT. It encodes CASSWGQTNTEAFF. Complete variable domain (other parts from reference TRBV13 and TRBJ1-1): AAGVIQSPRHLIKEKRETATLKCYPIPRHDTVYWYQQGPGQDPQFLISFYEKMQSDKGSIPDRFSAQQFSDYHSELNMSSLELGDSALYFCASSWGQTNTEAFFGQGTRLTVV.

This clone turned up a few times. The rearrangement joins TRBV7-9 to TRBJ2-1; D unresolved. The CDR3 consists of 12 residues. Germline-derived CDR1 and CDR2 are SEHNR and FQNEAQ (reference sequence). Trimming took 1 base from V and 8 from J, leaving 6 bases between them. CDR3 in amino acids: CASSLVGYEQFF. The CDR3 coding sequence is TGTGCCAGCAGCTTAGTTGGGTATGAGCAGTTCTTC.

The gene calls are TRBV13 and TRBJ2-1; D gene ambiguous. The germline V and J ends were trimmed by 3 bases and 8 bases, with 11 bases remaining between them. This CDR3 has 13 amino acids. Germline CDR1 is PRHDT and CDR2 is FYEKMQ (reference sequence). CDR3 sequence: CASSFLQFDEQFF. CDR3 nucleotides: TGTGCCAGCAGCTTTCTACAATTTGATGAGCAGTTCTTC.

This clone was detected only a few times. This chain joins TRBV25-1 and TRBJ1-4; the D gene is possibly TRBD1 (5 bases). Deletions cut 0 bases from V and 7 bases from J, with 9 bases between. From germline, CDR1 is MGHDK and CDR2 SYGVNS. This CDR3 is built from 14 residues. The CDR3 nucleotides read TGTGCCAGCAGTGAATACAGGGCGGTTGAAAAACTGTTTTTT. Translation gives CASSEYRAVEKLFF.